This T cell receptor (beta chain) originates from a study of OX40 agonist ivuxolimab in advanced cancers. Study details: Averaging 60 years in age, with a range of roughly 20 to 79, the cohort was around 87% male. Three patients had partial responses: one hepatocellular carcinoma, two cutaneous melanoma. Study results and caveats: Normalized T-cell clonal expansion was also low in some nonresponders.

This clone was seen once. Its target is unknown. Per the germline V gene, CDR1 is KGHSH and CDR2 is LQKENI. J lost 3 bases, V lost 2 bases, and 6 bases had no gene match. The CDR3 runs to 16 residues. Assay used: immunoSEQ multiplex PCR; TCRdb lists only in-frame clones, some missing. The sample records about 68,000 clones, roughly 82% being singletons. The chain carries TRBV18 and TRBJ1-4; 7 bases fit TRBD1. The starting material was CD4+ or CD8+ T cells sorted from blood, obtained in a trial of the OX40 agonist ivuxolimab. The TCR was taken from an adult with an advanced solid tumor such as melanoma, head and neck, liver or kidney cancer. CDR3 nucleotide sequence: TGTGCCAGCTCACCATTGAGGGGGCAGGCTAATGAAAAACTGTTTTTT. Translating gives CASSPLRGQANEKLFF.